A selection of T cell receptor beta chains follows, all from one sample in a study of cytomegalovirus exposure and HLA in healthy donors. Clones were read by immunoSEQ multiplex PCR, and TCRdb kept only the in-frame ones, dropping some. The sample has some 150,000 clones; 79% are singletons. The material sequenced was PBMCs. The source is a man aged 50-59 years in good health and CMV-seropositive. Both conserved end residues are part of each CDR3. D genes are given only for firm matches. Expanded clones get a size class; other rows say once, few or many, or leave the size out.

abundance	v_gene	d_gene	j_gene	CDR3aa	CDR3nt
NA	TRBV10-2	NA	TRBJ1-3	CASSEYGGNTIYF	TGCGCCAGCAGTGAGTACGGTGGAAACACCATATATTTT
NA	TRBV5-6	TRBD2	TRBJ2-7	CASSLSPTGTSGEQYF	TGTGCCAGCAGCTTATCCCCCACCGGGACTAGCGGCGAGCAGTACTTC
NA	TRBV5-4	TRBD2	TRBJ2-3	CASSKTSGDTDTQYF	TGTGCCAGCAGCAAGACTAGCGGAGACACAGATACGCAGTATTTT
NA	TRBV7-2	TRBD1	TRBJ1-1	CASSLDTGTGNTEAFF	TGTGCCAGCAGCTTAGATACCGGGACAGGGAACACTGAAGCTTTCTTT
NA	TRBV10-3	TRBD2	TRBJ2-5	CAISGGRAGRVGTETQYF	TGTGCCATCAGTGGGGGGAGAGCGGGACGGGTAGGCACAGAGACCCAGTACTTC
once	TRBV29-1	TRBD1	TRBJ1-2	CSVRDREGGGYGYTF	TGCAGCGTCCGGGACAGGGAAGGGGGTGGGTATGGCTACACCTTC
NA	TRBV4-1	TRBD2	TRBJ2-1	CASSQEMVAGGKHEQFF	TGCGCCAGCAGCCAAGAGATGGTGGCGGGAGGGAAGCATGAGCAGTTCTTC
NA	TRBV10-3	TRBD2	TRBJ2-7	CAILGLAGPYEQYF	TGTGCCATCCTCGGACTAGCGGGGCCGTACGAGCAGTACTTC
NA	TRBV19	TRBD1	TRBJ2-2	CASSTETGQAGELFF	TGTGCCAGTAGTACCGAGACAGGGCAGGCCGGGGAGCTGTTTTTT
NA	TRBV5-1	TRBD1	TRBJ1-6	CASSLTGDGLNSPLHF	TGCGCCAGCAGCTTAACAGGGGATGGGTTGAATTCACCCCTCCACTTT
NA	TRBV9	NA	TRBJ1-1	CASKKRQGDTEAFF	TGTGCCAGCAAGAAACGCCAGGGTGACACTGAAGCTTTCTTT
NA	TRBV28	NA	TRBJ1-2	CASRGLGRNYGYTF	TGTGCCAGCAGAGGACTAGGACGGAACTATGGCTACACCTTC
NA	TRBV4-1	TRBD2	TRBJ2-7	CASSQEGSLAGELHEQYF	TGCGCCAGCAGCCAAGAGGGTTCCCTAGCGGGGGAGCTCCACGAGCAGTACTTC
NA	TRBV9	NA	TRBJ2-5	CASSVGASGIQETQYF	TGTGCCAGCAGCGTAGGGGCGTCAGGGATTCAAGAGACCCAGTACTTC
NA	TRBV10-1	NA	TRBJ2-3	CASYGTSTDTQYF	TGCGCCAGCTACGGGACTAGCACAGATACGCAGTATTTT
NA	TRBV7-8	TRBD1	TRBJ2-7	CASSLGTGFSYEQYF	TGTGCCAGCAGCTTGGGGACAGGGTTCTCCTACGAGCAGTACTTC
few	TRBV11-2	TRBD1	TRBJ2-7	CASSLVRTGGNEQYF	TGTGCCAGCAGCTTAGTACGGACAGGGGGAAACGAGCAGTACTTC
NA	TRBV10-3	NA	TRBJ2-3	CAIRGRGLADTQYF	TGTGCCATCAGAGGAAGGGGACTCGCAGATACGCAGTATTTT
NA	TRBV6-1	TRBD1	TRBJ2-1	CASEGTVDNEQFF	TGTGCCAGCGAGGGGACAGTGGACAATGAGCAGTTCTTC
NA	TRBV6-1	TRBD1	TRBJ2-7	CATNPDRGLTYEQYF	TGTGCCACCAACCCGGACAGGGGACTTACCTACGAGCAGTACTTC
NA	TRBV5-1	TRBD1	TRBJ2-3	CASSRTGKDTQYF	TGCGCCAGCAGCCGGACAGGGAAGGATACGCAGTATTTT
NA	TRBV19	TRBD1	TRBJ2-5	CASSTGTGLGETQYF	TGTGCCAGTAGTACCGGGACAGGGCTTGGAGAGACCCAGTACTTC
NA	TRBV5-4	NA	TRBJ2-7	CASSLGPTRRLSYEQYF	TGTGCCAGCAGCCTGGGGCCAACTAGGCGGCTATCCTACGAGCAGTACTTC
NA	TRBV18	NA	TRBJ2-5	CASSPLRETQYF	TGTGCCAGCTCACCACTCCGAGAGACCCAGTACTTC
NA	TRBV18	NA	TRBJ2-3	CASSPPTSIGTDTQYF	TGTGCCAGCTCACCCCCGACTAGTATTGGCACAGATACGCAGTATTTT
NA	TRBV18	TRBD2	TRBJ2-1	CASSPGLAGDNEQFF	TGTGCCAGCTCACCGGGACTAGCGGGAGACAATGAGCAGTTCTTC
NA	TRBV30	NA	TRBJ2-2	CAWGWGRGTGELFF	TGTGCCTGGGGCTGGGGGCGCGGCACCGGGGAGCTGTTTTTT
NA	TRBV5-1	NA	TRBJ2-7	CASSSRSGSYEQYF	TGCGCCAGCAGCTCTCGGAGCGGCTCCTACGAGCAGTACTTC
NA	TRBV28	TRBD1	TRBJ2-2	CASSLSGTGGGELFF	TGTGCCAGCAGTTTATCCGGGACAGGGGGCGGGGAGCTGTTTTTT